This T cell receptor (beta chain) was sequenced in a study of blood T cell repertoires in COVID-19. Study overall: Samples of COVID-19 (acute and convalescent) were obtained from the United States, Italy and Spain. From T cells, B-cell-depleted T cells, or PBMCs came the material, which was cDNA or gDNA.

V lost 1 base and J 7 bases, leaving 10 bases between the germline ends. The CDR3 contains 14 residues. Germline V lookup: CDR1 SGHVS, CDR2 FNYEAQ. Authors' methods: For nucleated cells, counts were estimated from reference gene primer amplification. TCRdb's table, derived via immunoSEQ multiplex PCR, lists solely in-frame clones and lacks some. D and trimming were read from the DNA, whereas the V and J calls and clone size are those reported in that table. The table lists tens of thousands of clones, more than 80% of them singletons. V and J are TRBV7-6 and TRBJ2-2, with a possible D match to TRBD1 (6 bases). The sequence was obtained from a woman aged 80 or over with acute or convalescent COVID-19. Sequencing input: peripheral blood. The CDR3 protein is CASSLVEDSGELFF. The CDR3 coding sequence is TGTGCCAGCAGCTTAGTGGAGGACAGCGGGGAGCTGTTTTTT.